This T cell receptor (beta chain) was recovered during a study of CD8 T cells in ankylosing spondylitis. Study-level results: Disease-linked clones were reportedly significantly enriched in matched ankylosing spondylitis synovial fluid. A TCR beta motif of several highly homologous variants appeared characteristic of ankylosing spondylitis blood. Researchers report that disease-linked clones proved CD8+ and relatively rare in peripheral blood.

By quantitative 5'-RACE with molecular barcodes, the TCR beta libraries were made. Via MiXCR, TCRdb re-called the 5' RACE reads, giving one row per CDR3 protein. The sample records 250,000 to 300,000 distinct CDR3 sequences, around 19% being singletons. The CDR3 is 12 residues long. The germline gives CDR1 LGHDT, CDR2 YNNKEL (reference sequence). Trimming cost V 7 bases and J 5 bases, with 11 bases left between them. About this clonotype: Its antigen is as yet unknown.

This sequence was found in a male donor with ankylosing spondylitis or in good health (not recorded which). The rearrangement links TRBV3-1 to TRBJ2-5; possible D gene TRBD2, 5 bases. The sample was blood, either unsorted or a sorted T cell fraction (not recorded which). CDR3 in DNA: TGTGCCAGCACCCCTTCGGGGGAGACCCAGTACTTC. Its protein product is CASTPSGETQYF.